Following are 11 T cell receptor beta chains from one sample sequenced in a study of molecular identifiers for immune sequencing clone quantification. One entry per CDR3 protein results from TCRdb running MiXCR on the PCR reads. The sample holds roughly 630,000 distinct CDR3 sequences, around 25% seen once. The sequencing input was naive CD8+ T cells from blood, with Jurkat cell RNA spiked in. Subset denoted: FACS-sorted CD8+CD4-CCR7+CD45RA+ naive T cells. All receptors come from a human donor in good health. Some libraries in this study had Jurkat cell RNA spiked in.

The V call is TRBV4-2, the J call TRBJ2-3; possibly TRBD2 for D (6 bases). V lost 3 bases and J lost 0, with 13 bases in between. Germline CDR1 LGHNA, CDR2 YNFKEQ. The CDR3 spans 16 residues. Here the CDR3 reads CASSQAAGTSTDTQYF. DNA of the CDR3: TGTGCCAGCAGCCAGGCAGCGGGCACTAGCACAGATACGCAGTATTTT.

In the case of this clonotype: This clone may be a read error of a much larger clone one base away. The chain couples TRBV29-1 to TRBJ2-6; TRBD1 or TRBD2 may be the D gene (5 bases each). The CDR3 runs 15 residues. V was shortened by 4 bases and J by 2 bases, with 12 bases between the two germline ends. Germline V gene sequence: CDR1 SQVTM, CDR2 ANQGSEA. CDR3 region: CSVVGVDPGANVLTF. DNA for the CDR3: TGCAGCGTTGTGGGGGTCGACCCTGGGGCCAACGTCCTGACTTTC. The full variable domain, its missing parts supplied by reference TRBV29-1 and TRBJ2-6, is SAVISQKPSRDICQRGTSLTIQCQVDSQVTMMFWYRQQPGQSLTLIATANQGSEATYESGFVIDKFPISRPNLTFSTLTVSNMSPEDSSIYLCSVVGVDPGANVLTFGAGSRLTVL.

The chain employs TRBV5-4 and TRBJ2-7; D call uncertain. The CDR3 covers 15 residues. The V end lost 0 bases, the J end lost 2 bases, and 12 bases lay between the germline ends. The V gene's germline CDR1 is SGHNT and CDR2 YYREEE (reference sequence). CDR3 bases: TGTGCCAGCAGCTTGGGGTGGGGTCAGCCCTACGAGCAGTACTTC. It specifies CASSLGWGQPYEQYF.

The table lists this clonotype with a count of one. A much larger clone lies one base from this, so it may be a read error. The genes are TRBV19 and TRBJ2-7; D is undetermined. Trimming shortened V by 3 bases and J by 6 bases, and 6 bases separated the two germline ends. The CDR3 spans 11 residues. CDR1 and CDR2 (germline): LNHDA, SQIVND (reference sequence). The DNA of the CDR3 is TGTGCCAGTAGTATGGGCCTCGAGCAGTACTTC. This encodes CASSMGLEQYF.

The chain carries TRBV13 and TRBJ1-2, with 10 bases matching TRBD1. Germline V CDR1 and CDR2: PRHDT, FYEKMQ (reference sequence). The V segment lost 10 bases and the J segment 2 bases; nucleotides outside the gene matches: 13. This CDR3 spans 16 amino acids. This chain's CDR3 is CANTLADRGRNYGYTF. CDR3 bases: TGTGCCAACACCTTAGCCGACAGGGGGCGGAACTATGGCTACACCTTC.

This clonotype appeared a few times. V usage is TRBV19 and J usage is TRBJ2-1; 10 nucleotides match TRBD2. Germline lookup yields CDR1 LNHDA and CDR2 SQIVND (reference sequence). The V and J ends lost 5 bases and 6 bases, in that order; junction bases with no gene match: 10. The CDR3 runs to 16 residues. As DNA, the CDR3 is TGTGCCAGTAGTGCCTCAGCGGGAGGGCCGCTCAATGAGCAGTTCTTC. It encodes CASSASAGGPLNEQFF.

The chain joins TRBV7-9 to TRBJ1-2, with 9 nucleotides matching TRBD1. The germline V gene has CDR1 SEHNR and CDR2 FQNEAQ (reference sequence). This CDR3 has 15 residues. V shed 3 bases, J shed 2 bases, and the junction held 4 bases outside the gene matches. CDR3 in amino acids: CASSFGTGINYGYTF. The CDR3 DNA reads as TGTGCCAGCAGCTTTGGGACAGGGATAAACTATGGCTACACCTTC.

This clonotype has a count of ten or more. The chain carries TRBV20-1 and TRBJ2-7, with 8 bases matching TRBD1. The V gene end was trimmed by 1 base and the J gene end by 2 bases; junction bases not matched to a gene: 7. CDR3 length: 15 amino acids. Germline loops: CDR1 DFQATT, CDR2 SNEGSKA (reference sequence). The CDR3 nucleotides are TGCAGTGCTAGAGGGGTTTCGGACAGGGCCTACGAGCAGTACTTC. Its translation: CSARGVSDRAYEQYF.

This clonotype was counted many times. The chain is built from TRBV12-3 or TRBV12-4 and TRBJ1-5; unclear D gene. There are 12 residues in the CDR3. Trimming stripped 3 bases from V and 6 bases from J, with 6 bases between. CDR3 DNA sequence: TGTGCCAGCAGTTTTGTTCGTCAGCCCCAGCATTTT. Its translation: CASSFVRQPQHF.

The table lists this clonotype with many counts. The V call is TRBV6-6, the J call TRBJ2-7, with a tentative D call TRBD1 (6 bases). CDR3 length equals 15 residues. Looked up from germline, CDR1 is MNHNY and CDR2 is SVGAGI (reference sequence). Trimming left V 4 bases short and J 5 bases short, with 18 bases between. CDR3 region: CASSFEDRTGDEQYF. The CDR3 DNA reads TGTGCCAGCAGTTTCGAGGACAGAACGGGCGACGAGCAGTACTTC.

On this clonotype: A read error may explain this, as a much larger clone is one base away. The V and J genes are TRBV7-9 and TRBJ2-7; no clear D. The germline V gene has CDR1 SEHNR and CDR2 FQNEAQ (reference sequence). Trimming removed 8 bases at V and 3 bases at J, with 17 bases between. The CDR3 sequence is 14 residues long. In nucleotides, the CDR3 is TGTGCCAGCGGCTCGCAAGTTGTCAACTACGAGCAGTACTTC. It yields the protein CASGSQVVNYEQYF.